This T cell receptor beta chain is drawn from a study of CD8 T cell repertoires and HIV-1 epitope variants. Study in general: Autologous T cell-negative cells served as antigen-presenting cells in equal numbers.

A remark on this clone: The antigen is not known.

Germline assignment: CDR1 SGHRS and CDR2 YFSETQ. The CDR3 covers 16 residues. The V gene end was trimmed by 4 bases and the J gene end by 2 bases; junction bases not matched to a gene: 8. General observations from the study: Ten or so TCR beta clonotypes were antigen-specific, 5 to 7 apparently recognizing autologous or escape variants.

Sequencing was performed with immunoSEQ multiplex PCR; in TCRdb, only in-frame clones are kept and a portion is missing. The sample consists of 5,000 or so clones, around 71% of them appearing once. The receptor was isolated from a male donor with HIV. This chain joins TRBV5-1 and TRBJ2-7; 11 bases map to TRBD1. The specimen sequenced was cultured CD8+ T cells derived from PBMCs. The CDR3 DNA follows: TGCGCCAGCAGCCTGGGACAGGGGGGGTCGACCTACGAGCAGTACTTC. This sequence encodes CASSLGQGGSTYEQYF. Complete variable domain (other parts from reference TRBV5-1 and TRBJ2-7): KAGVTQTPRYLIKTRGQQVTLSCSPISGHRSVSWYQQTPGQGLQFLFEYFSETQRNKGNFPGRFSGRQFSNSRSEMNVSTLELGDSALYLCASSLGQGGSTYEQYFGPGTRLTVT.